The rows below give T cell receptor beta chains drawn from one sample of a study of blood T cell repertoires in COVID-19. Some clones are missing from TCRdb's copy, which holds only in-frame ones; the method was immunoSEQ multiplex PCR. This sample has under 50,000 clones, with 55% to 75% found just once. The source material was peripheral blood. These receptors originate from an elderly man with acute or convalescent COVID-19. Each CDR3 is given without its conserved first and last residue. Clone sizes are given selectively: once, few, many, or a class where the clone is expanded.

>12|-|TRBJ1-1|TRBV7-8
ASSFGQGHTEAF
>10|few|TRBJ1-2|TRBV6-5
ASGTARTGYT
>9|-|TRBJ2-3|TRBV5-1
ASRATDTQY
>11|-|TRBJ2-3|TRBV11-2
ASSLDPVDTQY
>12|-|TRBJ2-2|TRBV11-3
ASSLEREGGELF
>16|-|TRBJ2-4|TRBV18
ASSATSGGAKAKNIQY
>14|once|TRBJ2-3|TRBV3-1/TRBV3-2
ASSHSTGGNTDTQY
>11|-|TRBJ1-2|TRBV7-3
ASSSGTGMSYT
>13|-|TRBJ1-4|TRBV25-1
ASSEVLGGVEKLF
>11|-|TRBJ2-7|TRBV6-5
ASSGIRFGEQY
>11|-|TRBJ2-7|TRBV5-1
AINDRGSYEQY
>13|-|TRBJ2-5|TRBV11-2
ASSSLRGLGETQY
>14|-|TRBJ2-1|TRBV4-3
ASSQRRAPPYNEQF
>15|-|TRBJ1-3|TRBV27
ASLLPWDSSLGNTIY
>12|once|TRBJ1-1|TRBV11-2
ASSPQGMNTEAF
>13|-|TRBJ1-1|TRBV5-1
ASSPGDSPNTEAF
>10|once|TRBJ1-1|TRBV28
ASYRGYTEAF
>15|-|TRBJ2-1|TRBV7-3
ASSLHRDSSSYNEQF
>14|-|TRBJ2-2|TRBV9
ASSVVGQGDSGELF
>12|-|TRBJ2-7|TRBV27
ASSSSGFHLEQY
>11|-|TRBJ1-1|TRBV20-1
SASVTPNTEAF
>13|-|TRBJ1-5|TRBV5-5
ASSLVSRSNQPQH
>10|-|TRBJ1-1|TRBV6-1
ASIGGVTEAF
>14|-|TRBJ2-1|TRBV28
ASSPGSSGTYNEQF
>12|few|TRBJ2-1|TRBV9
ASSVAWGGNEQF
>11|once|TRBJ2-7|TRBV3-1/TRBV3-2
ASSPDRGLEQY
>10|-|TRBJ2-7|TRBV12-3/TRBV12-4
ASSLGGSEQY
>12|-|TRBJ1-2|TRBV5-1
ASSLLSTDYGYT
>11|-|TRBJ2-2|TRBV9
ASSVDFQGQLF
>11|once|TRBJ2-7|TRBV30
AWSDGASYEQY
>13|once|TRBJ2-1|TRBV7-6
ASSPLTSGSGEQF
>11|-|TRBJ2-7|TRBV5-1
ASSYQGSGEQY
>11|-|TRBJ2-3|TRBV19
ASSIVSSDTQY
>15|-|TRBJ2-3|TRBV4-1
ASSEYSGVSSTDTQY
>13|-|TRBJ2-1|TRBV10-3
AIRLAGGRENEQF
>13|-|TRBJ2-2|TRBV30
AWSLGQGSAGELF
>12|-|TRBJ1-6|TRBV11-2
ASSLAGRQSPLH
>13|once|TRBJ1-2|TRBV5-1
ASSPDGTGDYGYT
>11|-|TRBJ1-1|TRBV11-2
ASSLNFGSEAF
>10|few|TRBJ2-4|TRBV7-9
ASSSDPTSGY
>12|few|TRBJ2-2|TRBV19
ASSRALGSGELF
>11|-|TRBJ2-3|TRBV19
ASTKGRGDTQY
>14|-|TRBJ2-7|TRBV15
ATSRDVSAGSYEQY
>11|-|TRBJ2-3|TRBV19
ASSMKPTDTQY
>13|-|TRBJ1-1|TRBV6-5
ASSYTHGVGTEAF
>15|-|TRBJ1-2|TRBV21-1
ASTEKGGLTGGSGYT
>12|-|TRBJ1-6|TRBV7-9
ASSSQVSNSPLH
>13|-|TRBJ2-3|TRBV10-2
ASRDWGTGTDTQY
>16|-|TRBJ2-6|TRBV19
ASTWTSGGLSGANVLT
>15|-|TRBJ2-6|TRBV30
AWSLGQFHSGANVLT